A single sample gave rise to the 9 T cell receptor beta chains below, sequenced in a study of blood T cell repertoires in COVID-19 (TCRdb year 2020). The library relied on the immunoSEQ multiplex PCR assay. Sourced from immuneACCESS, this table was stored by TCRdb with only in-frame sequences that have V and J called. A share of the clones is absent; for the studies checked, an unresolved V gene accounts for under half, and the remainder has no known explanation. Within this sample are under 300,000 clones, with about nine tenths of them counted one time only. Approximately 0.85% of the sample comes from the top ten. Source material: peripheral blood. These receptor sequences come from a woman in her 40s who had recovered from COVID-19.

This chain joins TRBV21-1 and TRBJ1-5; TRBD1 reflects the table's D call only, with no check against the DNA. TRBV21-1 is reported as a pseudogene. This CDR3 contains 17 residues. CDR3 coding DNA: TGTGCCAGCAGCAAAGCGTCCAGGTTTGGGGCAGGAGAGCCCCAGCATTTT. This translates into CASSKASRFGAGEPQHF.

This chain joins TRBV28 and TRBJ2-7, with 8 bases fitting TRBD2. In germline, CDR1 is MDHEN, CDR2 SYDVKM. V lost 3 bases and J lost 5; bases outside the gene matches: 6. This CDR3 has 14 amino acids. In DNA, the CDR3 is TGTGCCAGCAGTTTGCTAGCGGGTGACCACGAGCAGTACTTC. Protein product: CASSLLAGDHEQYF.

This rearrangement joins TRBV27 to TRBJ2-7, with TRBD2 as a possible D gene (5 bases). V was trimmed by 8 bases and J by 3 bases, leaving 14 bases between them. The CDR3 is 13 amino acids. CDR1 is MNHEY and CDR2 is SMNVEV in the germline V gene (reference sequence). CDR3 sequence reads: CASASAVFYEQYF. The CDR3 nucleotides read TGTGCCAGCGCGTCAGCGGTCTTCTACGAGCAGTACTTC.

This chain uses TRBV14 with TRBJ2-5; D not resolved. CDR1 and CDR2 from the germline V gene are SGHDN and FVKESK. The CDR3 has 13 residues. Trimming shortened V by 4 bases and J by 5 bases, and 11 bases separated the two germline ends. The CDR3: CASSLNLRETQYF. The DNA for the CDR3 is TGTGCCAGCAGCCTTAACCTCAGGGAGACCCAGTACTTC.

This clone was seen a handful of times. The rearrangement links TRBV13 to TRBJ2-7; 14 nucleotides line up with TRBD2. J gave up 7 bases and V 0 bases, and 11 bases lay outside the gene matches. The germline CDR1 and CDR2 sequences are PRHDT and FYEKMQ (reference sequence). CDR3 length equals 18 residues. CDR3 DNA sequence: TGTGCCAGCAGCTTAGGGACAGGGACTAGCGGGAGTTCGGGGGAGCAGTACTTC. It specifies CASSLGTGTSGSSGEQYF.

The CDR3 nucleotides read TGTGCCACCAGTGCCGGGACAGGGTTCCACTCTGGGGCCAACGTCCTGACTTTC. It is translated as CATSAGTGFHSGANVLTF. This rearrangement joins TRBV24-1 to TRBJ2-6, with 9 positions matching TRBD1. The CDR3 is 18 amino acids. Trimming took 5 bases from V and 0 from J; bases not matched to a gene: 7. From germline, CDR1 is KGHDR and CDR2 SFDVKD.

This chain connects TRBV6-5 to TRBJ1-2, with 9 nucleotides matching TRBD1. The CDR3 spans 15 residues. Germline V lookup: CDR1 MNHEY, CDR2 SVGAGI. The J segment lost 8 bases and the V segment lost 4 bases, leaving 11 bases of the junction unmatched. CDR3 coding DNA: TGTGCCAGCAGTTCCGGGACAGGGCCCTACGGGGGCTACACCTTC. Translating it yields CASSSGTGPYGGYTF.

J is TRBJ2-1 and V is TRBV5-1; D call uncertain. Germline CDR1 reads SGHRS; CDR2 reads YFSETQ. V shed 0 bases and J shed 2 bases, with 9 bases lying between them. The CDR3 extends over 15 amino acids. The CDR3 loop reads CASSLDAATYNEQFF. In nucleotides, the CDR3 is TGCGCCAGCAGCTTGGACGCGGCGACCTACAATGAGCAGTTCTTC.

The V gene is TRBV24-1, the J gene TRBJ2-5; 11 bases agree with TRBD2. Germline CDR1 and CDR2: KGHDR and SFDVKD. V lost 6 bases and J lost 4; bases outside the gene matches: 6. There are 15 residues in the CDR3. CDR3 sequence: CATSYTSGSRETQYF. The CDR3 DNA reads as TGTGCCACCAGTTACACTAGCGGGAGTAGAGAGACCCAGTACTTC.